This T cell receptor beta chain stems from a study of PD-1 and CTLA-4 blockade in melanoma. Profiling relied on immunoSEQ multiplex PCR, and the TCRdb table lists in-frame clones only, not all of them. The repertoire consists of 20,000 to 25,000 clones, with approximately 88% occurring once and the leading ten covering about 7.2%. This CDR3 region has 15 residues. With 5 bases clipped from V and 3 bases from J, the junction kept 7 bases outside the gene matches. Germline V gene sequence: CDR1 SGHRS, CDR2 YFSETQ. The sequence was obtained from a human donor with melanoma. The specimen was CD8+ T cells from peripheral blood, collected before anti-PD-1 treatment. The rearrangement links TRBV5-1 to TRBJ1-5; TRBD1 matches 8 bases. For the CDR3, the DNA is TGCGCCAGCAGATCGGGACAGGCCGACAATCAGCCCCAGCATTTT. Residues: CASRSGQADNQPQHF.